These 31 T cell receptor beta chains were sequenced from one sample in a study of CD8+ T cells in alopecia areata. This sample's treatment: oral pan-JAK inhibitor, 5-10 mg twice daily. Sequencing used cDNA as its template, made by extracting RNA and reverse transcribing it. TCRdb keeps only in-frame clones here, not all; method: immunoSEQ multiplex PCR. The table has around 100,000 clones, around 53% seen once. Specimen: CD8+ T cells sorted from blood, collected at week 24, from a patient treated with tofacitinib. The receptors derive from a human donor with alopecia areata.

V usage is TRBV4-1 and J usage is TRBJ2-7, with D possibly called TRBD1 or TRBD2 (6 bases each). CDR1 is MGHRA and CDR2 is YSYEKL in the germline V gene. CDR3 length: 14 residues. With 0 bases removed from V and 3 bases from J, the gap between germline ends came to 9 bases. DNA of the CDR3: TGCGCCAGCAGCCAAGATGAGGGGGGCTACGAGCAGTACTTC. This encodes CASSQDEGGYEQYF.

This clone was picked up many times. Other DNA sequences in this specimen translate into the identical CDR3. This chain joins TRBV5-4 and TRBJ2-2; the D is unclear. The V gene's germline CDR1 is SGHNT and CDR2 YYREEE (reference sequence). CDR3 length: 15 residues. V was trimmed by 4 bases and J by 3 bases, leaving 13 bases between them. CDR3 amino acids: CASSLKGRDTGELFF. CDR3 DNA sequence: TGTGCCAGCAGCCTAAAAGGACGGGACACCGGGGAGCTGTTTTTT.

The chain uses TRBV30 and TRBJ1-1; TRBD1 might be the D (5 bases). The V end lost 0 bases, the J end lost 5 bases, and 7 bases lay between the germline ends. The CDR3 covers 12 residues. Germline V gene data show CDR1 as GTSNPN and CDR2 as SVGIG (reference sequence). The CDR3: CAWSVGATEAFF. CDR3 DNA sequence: TGTGCCTGGAGTGTAGGGGCTACTGAAGCTTTCTTT. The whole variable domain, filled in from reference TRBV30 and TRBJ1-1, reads SQTIHQWPATLVQPVGSPLSLECTVEGTSNPNLYWYRQAAGRGLQLLFYSVGIGQISSEVPQNLSASRPQDRQFILSSKKLLLSDSGFYLCAWSVGATEAFFGQGTRLTVV.

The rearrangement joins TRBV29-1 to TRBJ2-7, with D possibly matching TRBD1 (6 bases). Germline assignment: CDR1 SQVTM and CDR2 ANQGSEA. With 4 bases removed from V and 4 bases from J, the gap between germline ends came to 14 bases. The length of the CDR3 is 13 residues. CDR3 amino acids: CSVVSDRRYEQYF. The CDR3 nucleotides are TGCAGCGTTGTATCTGACAGGAGGTACGAGCAGTACTTC.

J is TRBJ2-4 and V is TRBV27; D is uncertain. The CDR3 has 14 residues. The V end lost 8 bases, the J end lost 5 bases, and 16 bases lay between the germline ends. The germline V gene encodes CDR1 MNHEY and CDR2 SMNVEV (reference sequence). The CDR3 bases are TGTGCCAGCTCGGTAATGGGTAGCCAAAACATTCAGTACTTC. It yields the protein CASSVMGSQNIQYF.

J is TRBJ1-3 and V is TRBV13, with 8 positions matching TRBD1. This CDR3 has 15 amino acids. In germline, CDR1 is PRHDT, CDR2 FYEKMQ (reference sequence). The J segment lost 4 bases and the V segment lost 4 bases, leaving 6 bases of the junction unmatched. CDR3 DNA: TGTGCCAGCAGCTCAGGGACAGGAAGAGGAAACACCATATATTTT. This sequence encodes CASSSGTGRGNTIYF.

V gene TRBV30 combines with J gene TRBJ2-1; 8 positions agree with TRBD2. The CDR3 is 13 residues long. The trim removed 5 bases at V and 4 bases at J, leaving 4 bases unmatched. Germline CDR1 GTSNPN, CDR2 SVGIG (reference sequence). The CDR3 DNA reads TGTGCCTGGTCACTAGCGGCTTACAATGAGCAGTTCTTC. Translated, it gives CAWSLAAYNEQFF.

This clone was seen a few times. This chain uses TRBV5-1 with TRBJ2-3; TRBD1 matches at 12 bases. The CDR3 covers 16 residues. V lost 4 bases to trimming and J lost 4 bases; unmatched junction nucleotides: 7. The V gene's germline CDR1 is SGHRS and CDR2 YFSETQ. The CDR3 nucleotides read TGCGCCAGCAGCAATATGGGACAGGGGGCAGCAGATACGCAGTATTTT. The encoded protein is CASSNMGQGAADTQYF. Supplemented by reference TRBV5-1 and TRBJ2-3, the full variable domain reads KAGVTQTPRYLIKTRGQQVTLSCSPISGHRSVSWYQQTPGQGLQFLFEYFSETQRNKGNFPGRFSGRQFSNSRSEMNVSTLELGDSALYLCASSNMGQGAADTQYFGPGTRLTVL.

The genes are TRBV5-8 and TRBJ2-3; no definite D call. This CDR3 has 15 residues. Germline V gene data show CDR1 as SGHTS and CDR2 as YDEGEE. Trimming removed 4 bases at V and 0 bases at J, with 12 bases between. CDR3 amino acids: CASSAGQSSTDTQYF. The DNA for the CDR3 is TGTGCCAGCAGCGCCGGGCAGTCAAGCACAGATACGCAGTATTTT. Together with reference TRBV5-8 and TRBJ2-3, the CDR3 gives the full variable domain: EAGVTQSPTHLIKTRGQQATLRCSPISGHTSVYWYQQALGLGLQFLLWYDEGEERNRGNFPPRFSGRQFPNYSSELNVNALELEDSALYLCASSAGQSSTDTQYFGPGTRLTVL.

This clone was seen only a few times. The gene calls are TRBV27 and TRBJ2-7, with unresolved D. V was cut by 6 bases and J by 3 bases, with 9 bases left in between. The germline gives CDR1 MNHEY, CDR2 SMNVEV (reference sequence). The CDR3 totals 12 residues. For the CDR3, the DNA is TGTGCCAGCAGGACCGATAGCTACGAGCAGTACTTC. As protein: CASRTDSYEQYF.

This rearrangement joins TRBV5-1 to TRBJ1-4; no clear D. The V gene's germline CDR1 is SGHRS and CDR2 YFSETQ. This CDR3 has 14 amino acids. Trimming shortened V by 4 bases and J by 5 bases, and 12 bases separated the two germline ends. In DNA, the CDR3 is TGCGCCAGCAGCGACTCTAGAAGAAATGAAAAACTGTTTTTT. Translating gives CASSDSRRNEKLFF.

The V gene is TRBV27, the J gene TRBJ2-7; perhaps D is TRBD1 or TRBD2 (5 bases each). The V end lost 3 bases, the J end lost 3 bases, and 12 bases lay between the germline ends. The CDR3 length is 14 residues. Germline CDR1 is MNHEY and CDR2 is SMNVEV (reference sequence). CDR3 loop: CASSLGPRGYEQYF. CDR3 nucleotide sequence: TGTGCCAGCAGTTTGGGACCGAGGGGCTACGAGCAGTACTTC.

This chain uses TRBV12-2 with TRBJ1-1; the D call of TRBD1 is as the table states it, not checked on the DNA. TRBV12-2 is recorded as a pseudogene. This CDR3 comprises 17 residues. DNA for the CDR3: TGTGCAAGTCGGCGGACAGGGAAGGTGCGGGTCGGAACTGAAGCTTTCTTT. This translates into CASRRTGKVRVGTEAFF.

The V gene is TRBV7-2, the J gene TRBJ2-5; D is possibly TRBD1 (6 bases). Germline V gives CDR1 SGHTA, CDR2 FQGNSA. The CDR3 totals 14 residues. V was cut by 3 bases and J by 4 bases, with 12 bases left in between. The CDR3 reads CASSFLLGGETQYF. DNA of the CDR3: TGTGCCAGCAGCTTCCTTCTAGGGGGAGAGACCCAGTACTTC.

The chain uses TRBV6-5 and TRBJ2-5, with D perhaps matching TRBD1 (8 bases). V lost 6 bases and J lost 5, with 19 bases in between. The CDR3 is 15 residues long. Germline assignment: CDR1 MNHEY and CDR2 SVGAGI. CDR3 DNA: TGTGCCAGCAGCTGGGGACAGGTGGGAGGGGAGACCCAGTACTTC. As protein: CASSWGQVGGETQYF.

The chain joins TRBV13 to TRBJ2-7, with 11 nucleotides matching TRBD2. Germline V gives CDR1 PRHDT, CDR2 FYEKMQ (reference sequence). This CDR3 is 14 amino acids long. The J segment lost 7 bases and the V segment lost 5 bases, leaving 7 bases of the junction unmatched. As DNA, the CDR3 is TGTGCCAGCAGCGCCCCTAGCGGGGGGCCGGAGCAGTACTTC. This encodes CASSAPSGGPEQYF.

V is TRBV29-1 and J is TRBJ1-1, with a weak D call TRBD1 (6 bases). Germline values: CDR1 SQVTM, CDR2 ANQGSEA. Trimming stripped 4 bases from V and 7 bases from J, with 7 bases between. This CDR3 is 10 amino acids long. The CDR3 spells CSVGTDEAFF. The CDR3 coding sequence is TGCAGCGTTGGGACAGATGAAGCTTTCTTT.

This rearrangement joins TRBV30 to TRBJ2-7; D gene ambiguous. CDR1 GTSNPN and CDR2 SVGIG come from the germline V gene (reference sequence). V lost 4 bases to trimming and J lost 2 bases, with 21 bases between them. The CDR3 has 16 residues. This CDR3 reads CAWNPLGNFSPYEQYF. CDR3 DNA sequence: TGTGCCTGGAACCCGTTGGGGAACTTTTCACCCTACGAGCAGTACTTC.

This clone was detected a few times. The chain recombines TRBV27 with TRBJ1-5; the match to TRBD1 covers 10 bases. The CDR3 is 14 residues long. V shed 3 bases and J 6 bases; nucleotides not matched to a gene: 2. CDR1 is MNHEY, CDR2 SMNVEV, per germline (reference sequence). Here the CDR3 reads CASSFDRGRQPQHF. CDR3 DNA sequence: TGTGCCAGCAGTTTCGACAGGGGGCGTCAGCCCCAGCATTTT.

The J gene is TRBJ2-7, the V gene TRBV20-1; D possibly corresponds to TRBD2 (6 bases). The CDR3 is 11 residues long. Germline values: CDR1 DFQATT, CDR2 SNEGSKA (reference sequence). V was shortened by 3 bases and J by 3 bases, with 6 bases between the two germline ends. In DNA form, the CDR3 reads TGCAGTGCTAGGGGGGGCTACGAGCAGTACTTC. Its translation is CSARGGYEQYF.

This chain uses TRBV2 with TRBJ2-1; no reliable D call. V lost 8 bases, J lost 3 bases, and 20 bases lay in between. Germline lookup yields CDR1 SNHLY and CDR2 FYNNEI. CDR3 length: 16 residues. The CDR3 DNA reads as TGTGCCAGCGTCCGGTCAGGCTCCCCGGGCTACAATGAGCAGTTCTTC. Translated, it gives CASVRSGSPGYNEQFF.

The CDR3 is CASSSRTGSSYEQYF. In nucleotides, the CDR3 is TGTGCCAGCAGCTCGCGGACAGGGAGCTCCTACGAGCAGTACTTC. The chain has TRBV5-6 and TRBJ2-5; TRBD1 agrees at 8 bases. The J call is doubtful: the DNA matches TRBJ2-7 better. Germline-derived CDR1 and CDR2 are SGHDT and YYEEEE. The CDR3 totals 15 residues.

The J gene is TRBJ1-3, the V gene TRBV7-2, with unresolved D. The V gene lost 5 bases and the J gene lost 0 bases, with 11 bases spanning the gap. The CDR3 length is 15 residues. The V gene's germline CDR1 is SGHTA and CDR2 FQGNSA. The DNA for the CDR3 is TGTGCCAGCAGCGTTGACGGAAACTCTGGAAACACCATATATTTT. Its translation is CASSVDGNSGNTIYF.

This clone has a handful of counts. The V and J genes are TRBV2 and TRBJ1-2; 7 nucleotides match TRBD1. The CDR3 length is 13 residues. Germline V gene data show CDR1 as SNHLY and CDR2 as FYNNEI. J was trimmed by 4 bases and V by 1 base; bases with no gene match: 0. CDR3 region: CASSEGTGYGYTF. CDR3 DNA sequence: TGTGCCAGCAGTGAAGGGACAGGCTATGGCTACACCTTC.

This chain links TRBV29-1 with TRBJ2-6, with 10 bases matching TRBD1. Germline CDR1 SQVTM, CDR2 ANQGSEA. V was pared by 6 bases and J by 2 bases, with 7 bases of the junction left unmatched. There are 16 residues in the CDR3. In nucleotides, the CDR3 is TGCAGCGTATTACCCGGGACAGGGGCTGGGGCCAACGTCCTGACTTTC. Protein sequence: CSVLPGTGAGANVLTF.

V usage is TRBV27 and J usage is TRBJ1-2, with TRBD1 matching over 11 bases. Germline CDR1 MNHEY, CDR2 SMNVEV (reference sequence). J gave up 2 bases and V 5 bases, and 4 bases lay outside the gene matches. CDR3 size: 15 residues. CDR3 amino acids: CASSPGTGGNYGYTF. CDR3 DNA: TGTGCCAGCAGTCCGGGGACAGGGGGGAACTATGGCTACACCTTC.

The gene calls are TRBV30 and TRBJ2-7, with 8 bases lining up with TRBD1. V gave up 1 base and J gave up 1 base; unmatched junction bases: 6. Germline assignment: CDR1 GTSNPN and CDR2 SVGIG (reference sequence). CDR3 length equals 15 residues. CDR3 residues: CAWSGQGISSYEQYF. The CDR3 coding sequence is TGTGCCTGGAGTGGACAGGGGATTTCGTCCTACGAGCAGTACTTC.

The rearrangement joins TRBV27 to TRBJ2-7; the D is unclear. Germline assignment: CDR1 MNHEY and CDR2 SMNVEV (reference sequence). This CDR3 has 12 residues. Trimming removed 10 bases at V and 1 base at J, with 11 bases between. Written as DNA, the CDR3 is TGTGCCACCGTCGGCCATTCCTACGAGCAGTACTTC. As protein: CATVGHSYEQYF.

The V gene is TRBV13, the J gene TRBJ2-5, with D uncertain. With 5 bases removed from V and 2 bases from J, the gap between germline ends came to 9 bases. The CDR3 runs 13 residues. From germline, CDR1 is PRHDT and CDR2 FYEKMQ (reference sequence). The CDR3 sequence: CASSQRIQETQYF. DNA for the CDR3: TGTGCCAGCAGCCAACGGATACAAGAGACCCAGTACTTC.

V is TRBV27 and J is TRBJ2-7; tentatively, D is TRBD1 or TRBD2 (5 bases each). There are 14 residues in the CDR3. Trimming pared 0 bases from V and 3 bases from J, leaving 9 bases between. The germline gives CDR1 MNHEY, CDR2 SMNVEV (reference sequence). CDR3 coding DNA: TGTGCCAGCAGTTTATCGGGAGACAGCTACGAGCAGTACTTC. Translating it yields CASSLSGDSYEQYF.

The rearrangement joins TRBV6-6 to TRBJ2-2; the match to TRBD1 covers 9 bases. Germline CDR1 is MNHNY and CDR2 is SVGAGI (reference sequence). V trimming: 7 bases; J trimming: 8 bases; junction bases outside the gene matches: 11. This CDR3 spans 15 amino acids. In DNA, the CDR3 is TGTGCCAGCAACGACCTGACAGGGGGAACGGGGGAGCTGTTTTTT. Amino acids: CASNDLTGGTGELFF.